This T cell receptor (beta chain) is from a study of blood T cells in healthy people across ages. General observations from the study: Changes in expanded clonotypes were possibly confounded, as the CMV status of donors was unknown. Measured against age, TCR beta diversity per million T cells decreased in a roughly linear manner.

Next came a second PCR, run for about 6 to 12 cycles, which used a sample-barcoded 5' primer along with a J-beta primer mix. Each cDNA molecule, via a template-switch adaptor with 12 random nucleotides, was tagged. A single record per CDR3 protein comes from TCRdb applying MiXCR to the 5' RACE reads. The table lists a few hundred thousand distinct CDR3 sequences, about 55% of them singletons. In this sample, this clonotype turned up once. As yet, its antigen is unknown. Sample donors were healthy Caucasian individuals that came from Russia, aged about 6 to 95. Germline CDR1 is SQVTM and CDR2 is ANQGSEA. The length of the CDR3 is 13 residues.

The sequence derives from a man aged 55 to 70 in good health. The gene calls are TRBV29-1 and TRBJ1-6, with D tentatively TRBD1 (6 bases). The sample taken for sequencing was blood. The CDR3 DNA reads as TGCTCACCCAGGGGTTCCTATAATTCACCCCTCCACTTT. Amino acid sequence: CSPRGSYNSPLHF.